A selection of T cell receptor beta chains follows, all from one sample in a study of blood T cell repertoires in COVID-19. Here immunoSEQ multiplex PCR was the method, and the copy in TCRdb shows in-frame clones only, minus some. The sample has roughly 100,000 clones, about four fifths seen once; the top ten hold 9.5% to 10%. The source material was peripheral blood. These receptors originate from a man in his forties with active or convalescent COVID-19. CDR3s include the opening cysteine and the closing phenylalanine or tryptophan.

>TRBV7-9
CASSFGQGQGSQPQHF
>TRBV18
CASSRASPLSGDGYTF
>TRBV6-2/TRBV6-3
CASSYRGHSNSPLHF
>TRBV5-4
CASSQGDRGNYGYTF
>TRBV29-1
CSVLGRLTYEQYF
>TRBV4-3
CASSQGGAGDAYEQYF
>TRBV12-3/TRBV12-4
CASSTGAYEQYF
>TRBV6-2/TRBV6-3
CASSLGGGSADTQYF
>TRBV4-3
CASSQKIRGTEAFF
>TRBV4-1
CASSRRLDSTGELFF
>TRBV10-2
CASSEAGDSTDTQYF
>TRBV7-8
CASSLPGHQMAFF
>TRBV6-5
CASRTTGADNSPLHF
>TRBV27
CASSRGPFYGYTF
>TRBV12-3/TRBV12-4
CASSQGGGYTF
>TRBV7-2
CASSLGQEPGYGYTF